The rows below give T cell receptor beta chains drawn from one sample of a study of vaccination effects on CD4 cells after COVID-19. The antigens these receptors bind are not known. Only in-frame clones appear in the TCRdb table, and some are missing; sequencing was by immunoSEQ multiplex PCR. The table records around 12,000 clones, around two thirds of them present only once. The sample here was CD4+ T cells from PBMCs cultured with HCoV-NL63 spike peptides, taken after COVID-19 vaccination. The receptors were gathered from a human donor who had a prior SARS-CoV-2 infection. CDR3s include the opening cysteine and the closing phenylalanine or tryptophan. Each record gives: V gene, J gene, CDR3 protein.

TRBV15	TRBJ1-1	CATSTGQRDTEAFF
TRBV2	TRBJ1-1	CASTVLTGGTEAFF
TRBV23-1	TRBJ2-7	CASSMHEGAREQYF
TRBV27	TRBJ1-1	CASSSRNPDRGYTEAFF
TRBV7-8	TRBJ1-2	CASSQTLTGEIGYTF
TRBV5-4	TRBJ1-4	CASSLAGAVEKLFF
TRBV15	TRBJ1-5	CATSRQGGNQPQHF
TRBV3-1/TRBV3-2	TRBJ1-1	CASSPLLLLGQAFF
TRBV28	TRBJ1-6	CASSLADRSSYNSPLHF
TRBV10-3	TRBJ2-3	CAISELGPLTDTQYF
TRBV9	TRBJ2-3	CASSAGTGWGTDTQYF
TRBV30	TRBJ2-7	CAWSWEAYEQYF
TRBV7-3	TRBJ2-5	CASSPALGETQYF
TRBV10-3	TRBJ2-1	CAISARLAGVPNNEQFF
TRBV18	TRBJ1-2	CASSPGGRQGIGYTF
TRBV6-5	TRBJ1-1	CASSREKGTEAFF
TRBV6-5	TRBJ2-1	CASSYSRVYNEQFF
TRBV9	TRBJ2-5	CASTPGGSETQYF
TRBV20-1	TRBJ2-7	CSASGTSGNSYEQYF
TRBV2	TRBJ1-6	CASSVGLPGPSSLHF
TRBV2	TRBJ2-1	CASSDGRGNEQFF
TRBV7-2	TRBJ1-5	CASSSGTRENQPQHF
TRBV28	TRBJ2-7	CASSHAYEQYF
TRBV19	TRBJ2-7	CASSLTGGGEQYF
TRBV7-9	TRBJ2-5	CASSPRSGGPAGTQYF
TRBV11-2	TRBJ2-5	CASRLRRIETQYF
TRBV6-1	TRBJ1-6	CASSEGLGDSPLHF
TRBV11-2	TRBJ2-1	CASTAGEYNEQFF
TRBV18	TRBJ2-6	CASSPLRGGSGANVLTF
TRBV6-5	TRBJ2-7	CASRDDSSHEQYF
TRBV18	TRBJ2-1	CASSPLVGGSEQFF
TRBV9	TRBJ1-2	CASSRGPLLYGYTF
TRBV18	TRBJ1-1	CASSPKNRGFGRTEAFF
TRBV12-1	TRBJ2-3	CASSFSGRVGSDTQYF
TRBV14	TRBJ2-3	CASSQDLRGHTQYF
TRBV18	TRBJ2-1	CASSPRSATGHVYNEQFF
TRBV7-9	TRBJ1-2	CASSLVDRGYGYTF